Each of the 30 T cell receptor beta chains below was sequenced from the same sample in a study. MiXCR, applied by TCRdb to the 5' RACE reads, yields one record per CDR3 protein. The sample has 13,000 or so distinct CDR3 sequences, 51% seen once. Cells sorted as Tregs were CD4+, CD25+ and CD127-/low. Sequencing input: tumor-infiltrating Tregs sorted from the breast tumor. The receptors derive from a female donor with breast cancer.

The chain carries TRBV20-1 and TRBJ1-1; 8 nucleotides align to TRBD1. The V gene end was trimmed by 7 bases and the J gene end by 3 bases; junction bases not matched to a gene: 10. The length of the CDR3 is 14 residues. Germline V gene data show CDR1 as DFQATT and CDR2 as SNEGSKA (reference sequence). In DNA, the CDR3 is TGCAGTGGCCTCCCGATGGACAGGGACACTGAAGCTTTCTTT. Translating it yields CSGLPMDRDTEAFF.

This rearrangement joins TRBV7-2 to TRBJ2-1; a weak D match, TRBD2 (6 bases). Looked up from germline, CDR1 is SGHTA and CDR2 is FQGNSA. Trimming shortened V by 3 bases and J by 0 bases, and 6 bases separated the two germline ends. CDR3 length: 14 residues. The CDR3 DNA sequence: TGTGCCAGCAGCTTCGGGAGCTCCTACAATGAGCAGTTCTTC. As protein: CASSFGSSYNEQFF.

This clonotype was counted only a few times. In DNA, the CDR3 is TGTGCCAGCAGGTCGACCCTGACAGACTTGACTGAAGCTTTCTTT. Amino acid sequence: CASRSTLTDLTEAFF. V and J are TRBV7-8 and TRBJ1-1, with D possibly being TRBD1 (5 bases). With 6 bases removed from V and 5 bases from J, the gap between germline ends came to 19 bases. CDR3 length: 15 amino acids. Germline CDR1 is SGHVS and CDR2 is FQNEAQ.

The rearrangement links TRBV9 to TRBJ2-2, with 9 nucleotides matching TRBD1. The CDR3 has 16 amino acids. V dropped 4 bases and J dropped 6; count of bases not matched to a gene: 10. Germline CDR1 and CDR2: SGDLS and YYNGEE. CDR3 in amino acids: CASSPRDRVWSGELFF. CDR3 nucleotides: TGTGCCAGCAGCCCTAGGGACAGGGTGTGGTCCGGGGAGCTGTTTTTT.

This clonotype was counted only a few times. The chain combines TRBV5-5 with TRBJ1-5; D may be TRBD1 (5 bases). This CDR3 is 16 amino acids long. V was clipped by 0 bases and J by 5 bases, with 15 bases between them. Germline V gene data show CDR1 as SGHKS and CDR2 as YYEKEE (reference sequence). CDR3 DNA sequence: TGTGCCAGCAGCTTGGGACAGCCCGGACGGCATCAGCCCCAGCATTTT. It translates to CASSLGQPGRHQPQHF. Full variable domain (rest looked up from reference TRBV5-5 and TRBJ1-5): DAGVTQSPTHLIKTRGQQVTLRCSPISGHKSVSWYQQVLGQGPQFIFQYYEKEERGRGNFPDRFSARQFPNYSSELNVNALLLGDSALYLCASSLGQPGRHQPQHFGDGTRLSIL.

V usage is TRBV7-2 and J usage is TRBJ2-1; D perhaps matches TRBD2 (5 bases). Germline CDR1 is SGHTA and CDR2 is FQGNSA. This CDR3 has 15 residues. V lost 6 bases to trimming and J lost 0 bases, with 12 bases between them. The CDR3 is CASRQGLSSYNEQFF. The DNA of the CDR3 is TGTGCCAGCAGACAAGGACTGAGCTCCTACAATGAGCAGTTCTTC.

In this sample, this clonotype turned up a few times. The rearrangement links TRBV11-2 to TRBJ2-3; 8 bases agree with TRBD2. J gave up 3 bases and V 4 bases, and 6 bases lay outside the gene matches. Germline CDR1 reads SGHAT; CDR2 reads FQNNGV. CDR3 length: 15 residues. CDR3 sequence reads: CASSSSGSGTDTQYF. The CDR3 region has the DNA TGTGCCAGCAGCTCCAGCGGGAGTGGTACAGATACGCAGTATTTT.

This clonotype was counted between two and nine times. V and J are TRBV11-3 and TRBJ2-7; perhaps D is TRBD1 or TRBD2 (5 bases each). Germline V gene sequence: CDR1 SGHNT, CDR2 YENEEA. This CDR3 has 14 residues. The ends were cut back, 1 base at V and 5 bases at J, with 12 bases in the middle. CDR3 protein: CASSLAPGTHEQYF. CDR3 DNA sequence: TGTGCCAGCAGCTTAGCTCCCGGGACCCACGAGCAGTACTTC.

The genes are TRBV29-1 and TRBJ2-3, with TRBD2 matching over 10 bases. The germline gives CDR1 SQVTM, CDR2 ANQGSEA. The J segment lost 2 bases and the V segment lost 6 bases, leaving 8 bases of the junction unmatched. The CDR3 spans 15 residues. The CDR3 nucleotides read TGCAGCGTGTGGGGACTAGCGAAGATCACAGATACGCAGTATTTT. Translation gives CSVWGLAKITDTQYF.

This clonotype was detected only once. The chain joins TRBV30 to TRBJ1-5, with 8 bases matching TRBD1. The CDR3 runs to 16 residues. Germline V gives CDR1 GTSNPN, CDR2 SVGIG (reference sequence). V was clipped by 2 bases and J by 12 bases; unmatched bases: 18. The CDR3 DNA reads as TGTGCCTGGAGTATTGGGACGGGACAGGTCACTGGGCACCAGCATTTT. This sequence encodes CAWSIGTGQVTGHQHF.

This chain links TRBV20-1 with TRBJ2-2; D gene unclear. This CDR3 spans 13 amino acids. Trimming took 6 bases from V and 5 from J, leaving 13 bases between them. The germline V gene encodes CDR1 DFQATT and CDR2 SNEGSKA (reference sequence). The CDR3: CSAKTVATGELFF. As DNA, the CDR3 is TGCAGTGCAAAGACGGTAGCAACCGGGGAGCTGTTTTTT.

The chain carries TRBV20-1 and TRBJ2-3; D remains ambiguous. Germline V gene sequence: CDR1 DFQATT, CDR2 SNEGSKA (reference sequence). CDR3 size: 13 residues. The V end lost 2 bases, the J end lost 0 bases, and 6 bases lay between the germline ends. The CDR3 nucleotides are TGCAGTGCTAGATTTGCGAGCACAGATACGCAGTATTTT. It encodes CSARFASTDTQYF.

The rearrangement links TRBV20-1 to TRBJ1-1; 9 nucleotides agree with TRBD1. The germline V gene encodes CDR1 DFQATT and CDR2 SNEGSKA (reference sequence). V shed 2 bases and J 1 base; nucleotides not matched to a gene: 8. The CDR3 runs to 16 residues. Here the CDR3 reads CSARRRDRVSNTEAFF. In DNA, the CDR3 is TGCAGTGCTAGACGCCGGGACAGGGTCTCGAACACTGAAGCTTTCTTT.

This clonotype was seen a few times. This may arise from a read error, as a much more abundant clone is one base away. The chain links TRBV7-6 to TRBJ2-5, with D unclear. The CDR3 totals 12 residues. Trimming took 4 bases from V and 5 from J, leaving 8 bases between them. From germline, CDR1 is SGHVS and CDR2 FNYEAQ. The CDR3 region has the DNA TGTGCCAGCAGCTCTTTCTTGGAGACCCAGTACTTC. Its translation is CASSSFLETQYF.

V is TRBV5-1 and J is TRBJ2-7; 10 nucleotides agree with TRBD2. CDR1 is SGHRS and CDR2 is YFSETQ in the germline V gene. The V gene end was trimmed by 1 base and the J gene end by 5 bases; junction bases not matched to a gene: 3. The CDR3 contains 14 residues. CDR3 region: CASSLSSGSDEQYF. CDR3 coding DNA: TGCGCCAGCAGCTTGTCTAGCGGGAGCGACGAGCAGTACTTC.

Notes on this clonotype: Here the CDR3 omits its conserved ending phenylalanine or tryptophan, so a read error is the likely source. The V gene is TRBV6-2 or TRBV6-3, the J gene TRBJ1-2, with 7 bases fitting TRBD1. V shed 6 bases, J shed 3 bases, and the junction held 10 bases outside the gene matches. Germline CDR1 reads MNHEY; CDR2 reads SVGEGT. This CDR3 region has 15 residues. This CDR3 reads CASRPHEGAYYGYTL. In DNA, the CDR3 is TGTGCCAGCAGACCCCATGAGGGGGCGTACTATGGCTACACCCTC.

This clonotype has only a few counts. CDR3 bases: TGTGCCAGCAGTTACGCCCGGGGTCAGCCCCAGCATTTT. Translation gives CASSYARGQPQHF. The rearrangement uses TRBV6-5 and TRBJ1-5, with D hard to call. This CDR3 is 13 amino acids long. V lost 2 bases, J lost 6 bases, and 8 bases lay in between. CDR1 and CDR2 (germline): MNHEY, SVGAGI.

V gene TRBV5-1 combines with J gene TRBJ2-5; TRBD1 is a possible D gene (7 bases). Germline CDR1 and CDR2: SGHRS and YFSETQ. The CDR3 loop spans 15 amino acids. V dropped 4 bases and J dropped 1 base, with 14 bases sitting between them. The CDR3 region is CASSPGDSFQETQYF. The CDR3 coding sequence is TGCGCCAGCAGCCCGGGGGACAGTTTCCAAGAGACCCAGTACTTC.

Within the sample, this clonotype is medium-sized. The chain combines TRBV12-3 or TRBV12-4 with TRBJ2-1, with a possible D match to TRBD2 (6 bases). This CDR3 spans 13 amino acids. V was cut by 6 bases and J by 9 bases, with 15 bases left in between. DNA for the CDR3: TGTGCCAGCAGGCTACGACTAGTAGCTGAGCAGTTCTTC. This translates into CASRLRLVAEQFF.

Concerning this clonotype itself: Sequence at one end of the junction differs from germline and may be a read error. DNA of the CDR3: TGTGCCAGCAGTAACTCGGGGGATGGCTACACCTTC. Translation gives CASSNSGDGYTF. The chain links TRBV6-5 to TRBJ1-2; weak D call: TRBD1 (5 bases). Germline V gives CDR1 MNHEY, CDR2 SVGAGI. This CDR3 has 12 residues.

The genes are TRBV18 and TRBJ1-6, with a tentative D call TRBD1 (5 bases). Deletions cut 3 bases from V and 5 bases from J, with 11 bases between. The CDR3 length is 15 residues. In germline, CDR1 is KGHSH, CDR2 LQKENI. DNA for the CDR3: TGTGCCAGCTCACCGGGGGGAACCAATAATTCACCCCTCCACTTT. This sequence encodes CASSPGGTNNSPLHF.

The chain couples TRBV7-2 to TRBJ2-7; 14 positions match TRBD2. Germline assignment: CDR1 SGHTA and CDR2 FQGNSA. With 5 bases clipped from V and 7 bases from J, the junction kept 7 bases outside the gene matches. The CDR3 is 15 residues long. The CDR3, as DNA: TGTGCCAGCAGCCCACAGGGACTAGCGGGAGTTGAGCAGTACTTC. This gives the protein CASSPQGLAGVEQYF.

The J gene is TRBJ1-5, the V gene TRBV20-1; 9 positions match TRBD1. Germline CDR1 DFQATT, CDR2 SNEGSKA (reference sequence). CDR3 length equals 16 residues. J gave up 2 bases and V 3 bases, and 8 bases lay outside the gene matches. DNA for the CDR3: TGCAGTGCTAGGGCACAGGGGGCGCGGGGCAATCAGCCCCAGCATTTT. Its translation: CSARAQGARGNQPQHF.

The CDR3: CSATPGTSGANHEQFF. The CDR3 nucleotides read TGCAGCGCTACGCCGGGGACTAGCGGGGCGAACCATGAGCAGTTCTTC. The J gene is TRBJ2-1, the V gene TRBV29-1; 13 bases are shared with TRBD2. The CDR3 is made up of 16 amino acids. In germline, CDR1 is SQVTM, CDR2 ANQGSEA. The junction had 14 bases not matched to a gene; V was cut back by 7 bases and J by 8 bases.

This clonotype rates as medium-sized. V and J are TRBV12-3 or TRBV12-4 and TRBJ1-5; 9 nucleotides match TRBD1. The CDR3 loop spans 14 amino acids. The J segment lost 7 bases and the V segment lost 4 bases, leaving 5 bases of the junction unmatched. The CDR3 DNA reads as TGTGCCAGCAGTTCAGGACAGGGGAGACAGCCCCAGCATTTT. This encodes CASSSGQGRQPQHF.

The V gene is TRBV7-2, the J gene TRBJ1-6; 9 bases fit TRBD1. V shed 5 bases and J 7 bases; nucleotides not matched to a gene: 6. Germline CDR1 and CDR2: SGHTA and FQGNSA. The CDR3 runs to 15 residues. CDR3 sequence (DNA): TGTGCCAGCAGCGCGGACAGGGGCCGAAATTCACCCCTCCACTTT. Translating it yields CASSADRGRNSPLHF.

A few counts support this clonotype. The chain links TRBV20-1 to TRBJ2-7; D may be TRBD1 (6 bases). V lost 4 bases and J lost 3, with 13 bases in between. Per the germline V gene, CDR1 is DFQATT and CDR2 is SNEGSKA (reference sequence). This CDR3 is 13 amino acids long. In DNA form, the CDR3 reads TGCAGTGCTACCGACAGGCCCCTCTACGAGCAGTACGTC. The encoded protein is CSATDRPLYEQYV.

The sample holds a few counts of this clonotype. The chain couples TRBV5-1 to TRBJ2-3; D gene unclear. In germline, CDR1 is SGHRS, CDR2 YFSETQ. The CDR3 totals 12 residues. Trimming stripped 5 bases from V and 5 bases from J, with 9 bases between. The CDR3 region has the DNA TGCGCCAGCAGGATCCTGGGAGATACGCAGTATTTT. This sequence encodes CASRILGDTQYF.

This clonotype has only a few counts. The V call is TRBV30, the J call TRBJ1-6, with unresolved D. There are 12 residues in the CDR3. Trimming removed 0 bases from V and 7 bases from J, with 4 bases in between. CDR1 GTSNPN and CDR2 SVGIG come from the germline V gene (reference sequence). Written as DNA, the CDR3 is TGTGCCTGGAGTGTAACCAATTCACCCCTCCACTTT. The encoded protein is CAWSVTNSPLHF.

This clonotype was counted a single time. This sequence joins TRBV9 and TRBJ1-1; TRBD1 is a possible D gene (5 bases). The CDR3 sequence is 14 residues long. CDR1 and CDR2 (germline): SGDLS, YYNGEE. V gave up 0 bases and J gave up 4 bases, with 10 bases separating them. DNA for the CDR3: TGTGCCAGCAGCGTAGGCAGGGCTGGCACTGAAGCTTTCTTT. Encoded protein: CASSVGRAGTEAFF.